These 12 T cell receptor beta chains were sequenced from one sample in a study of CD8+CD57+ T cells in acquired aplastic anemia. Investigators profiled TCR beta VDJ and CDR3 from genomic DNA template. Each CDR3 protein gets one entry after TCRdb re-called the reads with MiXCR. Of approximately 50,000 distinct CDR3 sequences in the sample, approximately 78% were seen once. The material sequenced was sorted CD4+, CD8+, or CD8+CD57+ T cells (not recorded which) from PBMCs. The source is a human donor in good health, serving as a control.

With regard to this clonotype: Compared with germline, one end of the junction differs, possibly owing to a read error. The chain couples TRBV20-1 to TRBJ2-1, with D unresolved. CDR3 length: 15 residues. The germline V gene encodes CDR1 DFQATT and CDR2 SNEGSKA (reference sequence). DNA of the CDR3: TGCAGTGCTAGAGATGTAGGAAGCTCCTTCAATGAGCAGTTCTTC. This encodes CSARDVGSSFNEQFF.

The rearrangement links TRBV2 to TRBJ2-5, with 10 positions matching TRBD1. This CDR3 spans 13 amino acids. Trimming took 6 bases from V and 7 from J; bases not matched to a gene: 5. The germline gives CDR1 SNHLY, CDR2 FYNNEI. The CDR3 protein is CASRGTGVVTQYF. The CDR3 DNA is TGTGCCAGCAGGGGGACAGGGGTTGTGACCCAGTACTTC.

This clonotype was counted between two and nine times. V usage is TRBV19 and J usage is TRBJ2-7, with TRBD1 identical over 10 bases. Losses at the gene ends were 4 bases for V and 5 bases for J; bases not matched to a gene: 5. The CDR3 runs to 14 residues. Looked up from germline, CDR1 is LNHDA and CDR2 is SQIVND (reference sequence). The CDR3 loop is CASSTWDRGHEQYF. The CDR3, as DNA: TGTGCCAGTAGTACCTGGGACAGGGGCCACGAGCAGTACTTC. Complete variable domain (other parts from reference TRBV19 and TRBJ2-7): DGGITQSPKYLFRKEGQNVTLSCEQNLNHDAMYWYRQDPGQGLRLIYYSQIVNDFQKGDIAEGYSVSREKKESFPLTVTSAQKNPTAFYLCASSTWDRGHEQYFGPGTRLTVT.

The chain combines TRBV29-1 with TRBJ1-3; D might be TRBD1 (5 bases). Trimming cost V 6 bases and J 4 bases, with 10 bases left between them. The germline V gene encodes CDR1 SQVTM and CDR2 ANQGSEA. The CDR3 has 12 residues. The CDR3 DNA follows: TGCAGCGTGGACGGGGGGGGAAACACCATATATTTT. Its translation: CSVDGGGNTIYF.

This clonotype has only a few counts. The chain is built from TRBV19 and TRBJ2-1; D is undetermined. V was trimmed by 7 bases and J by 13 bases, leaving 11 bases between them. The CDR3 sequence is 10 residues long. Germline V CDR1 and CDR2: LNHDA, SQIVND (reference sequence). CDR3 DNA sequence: TGTGCCAGTAAGGGTGCAGCACAGTTCTTC. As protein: CASKGAAQFF.

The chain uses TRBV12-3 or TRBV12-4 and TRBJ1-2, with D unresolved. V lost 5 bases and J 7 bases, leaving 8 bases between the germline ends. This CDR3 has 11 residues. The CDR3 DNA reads TGTGCCAGCAGTCTAGGGTTTGGCTACACCTTC. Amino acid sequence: CASSLGFGYTF.

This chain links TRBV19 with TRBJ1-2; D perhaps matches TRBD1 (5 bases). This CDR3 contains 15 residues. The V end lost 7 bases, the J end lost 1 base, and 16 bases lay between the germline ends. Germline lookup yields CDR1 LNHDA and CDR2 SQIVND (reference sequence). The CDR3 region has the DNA TGTGCCAGTACCGCAGGAACGGGGGGTAACTATGGCTACACCTTC. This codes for CASTAGTGGNYGYTF.

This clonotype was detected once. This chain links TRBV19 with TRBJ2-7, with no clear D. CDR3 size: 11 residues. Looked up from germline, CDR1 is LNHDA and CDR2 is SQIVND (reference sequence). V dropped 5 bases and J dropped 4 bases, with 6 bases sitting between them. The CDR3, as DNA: TGTGCCAGTAGTTCAGAATACGAGCAGTACTTC. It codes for CASSSEYEQYF.

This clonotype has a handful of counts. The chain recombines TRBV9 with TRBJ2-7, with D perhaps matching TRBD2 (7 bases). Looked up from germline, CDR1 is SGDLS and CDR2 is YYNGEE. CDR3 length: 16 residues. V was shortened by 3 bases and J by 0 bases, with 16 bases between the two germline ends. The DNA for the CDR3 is TGTGCCAGCAGCGAGGGGGGGGACGGGAGCTCCTACGAGCAGTACTTC. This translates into CASSEGGDGSSYEQYF.

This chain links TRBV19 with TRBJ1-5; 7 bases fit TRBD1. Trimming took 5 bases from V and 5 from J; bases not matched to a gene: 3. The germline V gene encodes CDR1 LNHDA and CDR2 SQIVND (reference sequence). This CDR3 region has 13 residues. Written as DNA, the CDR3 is TGTGCCAGTAGTCAACAGGGGTATCAGCCCCAGCATTTT. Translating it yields CASSQQGYQPQHF.

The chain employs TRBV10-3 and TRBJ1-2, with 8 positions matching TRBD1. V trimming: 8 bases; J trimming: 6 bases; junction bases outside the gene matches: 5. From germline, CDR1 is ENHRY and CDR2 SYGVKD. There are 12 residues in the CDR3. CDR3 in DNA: TGTGCCATCGGACAGGGCTACAATGGCTACACCTTC. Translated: CAIGQGYNGYTF.

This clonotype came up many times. CDR3 in DNA: TGTGCCAGCAGCCAAGGGGTAGCGCCCGGGGAGCTGTTTTTT. It is translated as CASSQGVAPGELFF. J is TRBJ2-2 and V is TRBV14; tentatively, D is TRBD2 (5 bases). Germline loops: CDR1 SGHDN, CDR2 FVKESK. This CDR3 has 14 residues. The germline V and J ends were trimmed by 1 base and 6 bases, with 9 bases remaining between them. Using reference TRBV14 and TRBJ2-2 for the parts outside the CDR3, the full variable domain is EAGVTQFPSHSVIEKGQTVTLRCDPISGHDNLYWYRRVMGKEIKFLLHFVKESKQDESGMPNNRFLAERTGGTYSTLKVQPAELEDSGVYFCASSQGVAPGELFFGEGSRLTVL.